This record covers a single T cell receptor beta chain. These data are taken from a study of blood T cell repertoires in COVID-19. At the level of the study: The samples span acute and convalescent COVID-19 from the United States, Italy and Spain. In each case, the material was cDNA or gDNA derived from T cells, B-cell-depleted T cells, or PBMCs.

The CDR3 runs 14 residues. Trimming took off 0 bases at V and 4 bases at J, with 9 bases between the two ends. Germline V gene lookup returns CDR1 KGHSH and CDR2 LQKENI. The protocol was immunoSEQ multiplex PCR, while the TCRdb copy is restricted to in-frame clones and leaves out a portion. The sample consists of 85,000 to 130,000 clones, roughly 92% of them appearing once. The genes are TRBV18 and TRBJ1-1, with D hard to call. The sequenced sample consisted of peripheral blood. The sequence was collected from a man aged 60 to 75 with acute or convalescent COVID-19. The CDR3 here is CASSPPSGSTEAFF. CDR3 DNA sequence: TGTGCCAGCTCACCACCAAGCGGCAGCACTGAAGCTTTCTTT.